This T cell receptor beta chain was sequenced in a study of cytomegalovirus exposure and HLA in healthy donors. Whole-study context: Early released data had tens of millions of unique TCRs, all coming from HLA-typed donors. There were some 400 genotyped donors. Of these, roughly 84% fell in the genetic ancestry cluster associated with self-reported Caucasian donors.

PCR involved 60 Vbeta and 13 Jbeta primers. Repertoires were generated with immunoSEQ multiplex PCR, while TCRdb's copy carries only in-frame clones and drops some. The table shows roughly 190,000 clones, with around three quarters occurring only once. There are 14 residues in the CDR3. CDR1 is SEHNR and CDR2 is FQNEAQ in the germline V gene (reference sequence). The V end lost 5 bases, the J end lost 8 bases, and 16 bases lay between the germline ends. The chain combines TRBV7-9 with TRBJ2-1, with a possible D match to TRBD1 (5 bases). The specimen was PBMCs. The TCR originated in a woman aged 25-40 years in good health and CMV-seropositive. CDR3 nucleotide sequence: TGTGCCAGCAGCCAAGATGGCAGGGAAGATGAGCAGTTCTTC. Protein: CASSQDGREDEQFF.